This T cell receptor beta chain emerged from a study of blood T cell repertoires in COVID-19. In the study overall: Symptom resolution, clearance, or two negative PCRs marked donors in Cohort 3 as recovered. The samples span acute and convalescent COVID-19 from the United States, Italy and Spain. Nucleic acid was either cDNA or gDNA, and it came from T cells, B-cell-depleted T cells, or PBMCs.

Libraries were prepared by immunoSEQ multiplex PCR; TCRdb keeps only in-frame clonotypes and omits some of them. The sample carries over 150,000 clones, 79% recorded once. The CDR3 loop spans 15 amino acids. In germline, CDR1 is SGHTA, CDR2 FQGNSA. The ends were cut back, 5 bases at V and 1 base at J, with 12 bases in the middle. This clone occurred a few times. Participant age was roughly 18 to 95 years, and participants resided in 24 US areas. Input material: PBMCs or T cells enriched from blood (not recorded which). The rearrangement uses TRBV7-2 and TRBJ1-3; a weak D match, TRBD1 (6 bases). The source of this sequence is a woman in her seventies in a cohort exposed to, infected with or recovered from COVID-19 (not recorded which). CDR3 DNA: TGTGCCAGCAGCCCCGGACAGTTTTCTGGAAACACCATATATTTT. Amino acids: CASSPGQFSGNTIYF.